This T cell receptor (beta chain) was recorded in a study of T cells in Graves' hyperthyroidism and ophthalmopathy. Amplification of TCR beta CDR3 regions used RNA as the template. When the TCR CDR3 underwent first-round RT-PCR, the HTBI primer set was used. Each CDR3 protein is one row after TCRdb ran MiXCR on the multiplex PCR reads. The sample lists 360,000 or so distinct CDR3 sequences, under 20% seen once, with around 3.4% in the top ten. Reasons for excluding patients were uncontrolled infection, other autoimmune disease, pregnancy or lactation. This CDR3 has 11 amino acids. CDR1 and CDR2 (germline): LNHDA, SQIVND (reference sequence). Trimming shortened V by 4 bases and J by 5 bases, and 5 bases separated the two germline ends.

Sequencing input: blood. The chain joins TRBV19 to TRBJ2-5; D not certain. The origin of this receptor is a woman under 30 with Graves' hyperthyroidism. The CDR3 bases are TGTGCCAGTAGTAAATTGGAGACCCAGTACTTC. It yields the protein CASSKLETQYF.